The 31 T cell receptor beta chains presented below share a single source sample, sequenced in a study of human T cells and chemical hapten exposure. The time point denotes: pre-sensitization, week 0. As to treatment: therapeutic diphenylcyclopropenone sensitization with weekly scalp DPC. TCRdb used MiXCR to reprocess the RACE reads, holding one entry per CDR3 protein. The sample lists 95,000 to 100,000 distinct CDR3 sequences; 10% to 13% were seen once. The sample in question was whole blood, obtained in connection with sensitization to the hapten diphenylcyclopropenone (DPC). These receptors were collected from an older woman with alopecia areata. Some clones in this sample may be carry-over from other donors' samples.

V and J are TRBV20-1 and TRBJ1-2, with TRBD1 matching 7 bases. The CDR3 covers 14 residues. The germline V gene encodes CDR1 DFQATT and CDR2 SNEGSKA (reference sequence). The J segment lost 6 bases and the V segment lost 5 bases, leaving 12 bases of the junction unmatched. The CDR3 protein is CSADSGTEVHGYTF. In nucleotides, the CDR3 is TGCAGTGCTGACTCCGGGACAGAAGTCCATGGCTACACCTTC.

The chain uses TRBV5-1 and TRBJ2-2; maybe TRBD2 (6 bases). The CDR3 covers 16 residues. Germline loops: CDR1 SGHRS, CDR2 YFSETQ. Trimming left V 0 bases short and J 0 bases short, with 9 bases between. The CDR3 nucleotides are TGCGCCAGCAGCTTGGAGATAGCGGCGAACACCGGGGAGCTGTTTTTT. This encodes CASSLEIAANTGELFF.

The chain uses TRBV9 and TRBJ2-3; D might be TRBD2 (6 bases). V lost 0 bases and J 1 base, leaving 9 bases between the germline ends. CDR1 and CDR2 (germline): SGDLS, YYNGEE. This CDR3 is built from 15 residues. For the CDR3, the DNA is TGTGCCAGCAGCGTAGAGGGCGGGGGCACAGATACGCAGTATTTT. Translating it yields CASSVEGGGTDTQYF.

This clonotype was detected only a few times. The V gene is TRBV20-1, the J gene TRBJ1-4; D gene uncertain. The CDR3 length is 13 residues. Germline values: CDR1 DFQATT, CDR2 SNEGSKA (reference sequence). V was pared by 5 bases and J by 3 bases, with 10 bases between. The CDR3 spells CSACGSANEKLFF. The CDR3 coding sequence is TGCAGTGCTTGTGGCAGTGCTAATGAAAAACTGTTTTTT.

This clonotype was detected only a few times. The gene calls are TRBV5-1 and TRBJ2-3; 8 nucleotides line up with TRBD1. Trimming took 5 bases from V and 0 from J; bases not matched to a gene: 5. The germline V gene has CDR1 SGHRS and CDR2 YFSETQ. CDR3 length: 15 residues. CDR3 DNA sequence: TGCGCCAGCAGATCGACAGGGGATAGCACAGATACGCAGTATTTT. This encodes CASRSTGDSTDTQYF.

The table lists this clonotype with many counts. The genes are TRBV20-1 and TRBJ2-1, with 8 bases identical to TRBD2. Germline loops: CDR1 DFQATT, CDR2 SNEGSKA (reference sequence). Unmatched junction bases numbered 5, after V lost 2 bases and J lost 5 bases. The CDR3 extends over 14 amino acids. The CDR3 reads CSARRRGAHNEQFF. CDR3 nucleotides: TGCAGTGCTAGACGGCGGGGGGCGCACAATGAGCAGTTCTTC.

The rearrangement uses TRBV3-1 and TRBJ2-7; D is possibly TRBD2 (5 bases). V dropped 1 base and J dropped 3 bases, with 10 bases sitting between them. This CDR3 comprises 14 residues. Germline CDR1 reads LGHDT; CDR2 reads YNNKEL (reference sequence). The CDR3 DNA reads as TGTGCCAGCAGCCAAGTGAGGGAGAGCTACGAGCAGTACTTC. It codes for CASSQVRESYEQYF.

A remark on this clonotype: Possible read error: a much larger clone is one base away. This chain joins TRBV28 and TRBJ2-3; TRBD2 matches at 9 bases. The CDR3 has 17 amino acids. In germline, CDR1 is MDHEN, CDR2 SYDVKM. The V gene end was trimmed by 3 bases and the J gene end by 3 bases; junction bases not matched to a gene: 10. CDR3 protein: CASSFIAASGDTDTQYF. Written as DNA, the CDR3 is TGTGCCAGCAGTTTCATCGCGGCTAGCGGGGATACAGATACGCAGTATTTT.

This clonotype has a handful of counts. The chain combines TRBV6-5 with TRBJ1-1; D not resolved. Germline CDR1 is MNHEY and CDR2 is SVGAGI. The CDR3 is 14 amino acids. V lost 5 bases and J 2 bases, leaving 12 bases between the germline ends. CDR3 in amino acids: CASSRTHINTEAFF. In DNA form, the CDR3 reads TGTGCCAGCAGTCGAACACACATTAACACTGAAGCTTTCTTT.

The chain carries TRBV20-1 and TRBJ1-4; the D is unclear. The CDR3 consists of 19 residues. From germline, CDR1 is DFQATT and CDR2 SNEGSKA (reference sequence). V lost 0 bases to trimming and J lost 5 bases, with 25 bases between them. Here the CDR3 DNA reads TGCAGTGCTAGAGATCCGGGTGGTCGGGTAGGACGGTTAAATGAAAAACTGTTTTTT. It codes for CSARDPGGRVGRLNEKLFF.

This clonotype was found a few times. The chain employs TRBV18 and TRBJ2-1; D assignment may be TRBD1 or TRBD2 (5 bases each). Germline V gene lookup returns CDR1 KGHSH and CDR2 LQKENI. The CDR3 sequence is 16 residues long. V lost 3 bases to trimming and J lost 1 base, with 13 bases between them. CDR3 protein: CASSPVQGTSYNEQFF. CDR3 sequence (DNA): TGTGCCAGCTCACCGGTCCAAGGGACGTCCTACAATGAGCAGTTCTTC.

This clonotype appeared a few times. The J gene is TRBJ2-7, the V gene TRBV6-1, with unresolved D. Deletions cut 6 bases from V and 0 bases from J, with 6 bases between. The length of the CDR3 is 12 residues. The V gene's germline CDR1 is MNHNS and CDR2 SASEGT. CDR3 in amino acids: CASRSISYEQYF. In nucleotides, the CDR3 is TGTGCCAGCAGGTCTATCTCCTACGAGCAGTACTTC.

At least ten counts were recorded for this clonotype. V is TRBV20-1 and J is TRBJ1-1, with a possible D match to TRBD1 (6 bases). V gave up 1 base and J gave up 1 base, with 16 bases separating them. Germline CDR1 reads DFQATT; CDR2 reads SNEGSKA (reference sequence). This CDR3 has 16 residues. The CDR3 sequence: CSARGTQGHQNTEAFF. For the CDR3, the DNA is TGCAGTGCTAGAGGGACCCAGGGACACCAGAACACTGAAGCTTTCTTT.

This clonotype was detected ten times or more. This chain uses TRBV12-3 or TRBV12-4 with TRBJ2-1; the match to TRBD2 covers 11 bases. The CDR3 contains 14 residues. J gave up 7 bases and V 6 bases, and 5 bases lay outside the gene matches. The CDR3 region has the DNA TGTGCCAGCAGACCACTAGCGGGGGAAAATGAGCAGTTCTTC. Encoded protein: CASRPLAGENEQFF.

Concerning this clonotype: A much larger clone differs from this one at a single base, so this may be a read error. This chain uses TRBV20-1 with TRBJ1-1, with D unresolved. Germline loops: CDR1 DFQATT, CDR2 SNEGSKA (reference sequence). The CDR3 totals 15 residues. V was pared by 0 bases and J by 1 base, with 12 bases between. CDR3 amino acids: CSARDHWRGNTEAFF. The CDR3 coding sequence is TGCAGTGCTAGAGACCATTGGCGGGGGAACACTGAAGCTTTCTTT.

Worth noting for this clonotype: At one end the junction does not follow the germline gene, possibly because of a read error. The chain couples TRBV7-6 to TRBJ1-2; D ambiguous. This CDR3 has 13 residues. Germline CDR1 is SGHVS and CDR2 is FNYEAQ. The CDR3 coding sequence is TGTTCCAGCAGCTTAATGGAGGGTAGCGGCTACACCTTC. The encoded protein is CSSSLMEGSGYTF.

This clonotype was observed at least ten times. The rearrangement joins TRBV24-1 to TRBJ2-1, with TRBD2 matching 13 bases. CDR1 and CDR2 from the germline V gene are KGHDR and SFDVKD. V was pared by 3 bases and J by 9 bases, with 4 bases of the junction left unmatched. The CDR3 sequence is 15 residues long. The CDR3: CATSDNGLAGAEQFF. Here the CDR3 DNA reads TGTGCCACCAGTGATAACGGACTAGCGGGAGCTGAGCAGTTCTTC.

This clonotype was detected a few times. The chain employs TRBV19 and TRBJ1-1, with D possibly matching TRBD1 (5 bases). V lost 6 bases and J 2 bases, leaving 19 bases between the germline ends. The CDR3 extends over 16 amino acids. Germline CDR1 reads LNHDA; CDR2 reads SQIVND (reference sequence). CDR3 region: CASSDGTEYTNTEAFF. The CDR3, as DNA: TGTGCCAGTAGCGACGGGACGGAGTACACTAACACTGAAGCTTTCTTT.

The chain recombines TRBV3-1 with TRBJ2-5, with D perhaps matching TRBD2 (6 bases). V gave up 0 bases and J gave up 2 bases, with 13 bases separating them. CDR1 is LGHDT and CDR2 is YNNKEL in the germline V gene (reference sequence). This CDR3 is 16 amino acids long. The CDR3 here is CASSQDSGATQETQYF. The CDR3, as DNA: TGTGCCAGCAGCCAAGATAGCGGAGCCACTCAAGAGACCCAGTACTTC.

In this sample, this clonotype turned up many times. One junction end does not reproduce the germline sequence, and a read error may be involved. The CDR3 nucleotides are TGCGTCAGCGCGCCAAGGGGCCACAATGAGCAGTTCTTC. Its translation: CVSAPRGHNEQFF. The chain employs TRBV5-1 and TRBJ2-1; a possible D gene is TRBD1 (5 bases). CDR3 length equals 13 residues. In germline, CDR1 is SGHRS, CDR2 YFSETQ.

This clonotype has a count of ten or more. The chain uses TRBV2 and TRBJ2-5; a possible D gene is TRBD2 (6 bases). Trimming cost V 5 bases and J 0 bases, with 16 bases left between them. The germline gives CDR1 SNHLY, CDR2 FYNNEI. The CDR3 totals 16 residues. CDR3 DNA: TGTGCCAGCAGTTTCTCACGGAGGGGATACCAAGAGACCCAGTACTTC. This sequence encodes CASSFSRRGYQETQYF.

There are many counts of this clonotype. The V and J genes are TRBV6-1 and TRBJ1-2; TRBD1 is a possible D gene (6 bases). This CDR3 has 14 residues. V lost 5 bases, J lost 2 bases, and 12 bases lay in between. The germline CDR1 and CDR2 sequences are MNHNS and SASEGT. CDR3 nucleotides: TGTGCCAGCAGTCTTTCACAGGGAAACTATGGCTACACCTTC. Translation: CASSLSQGNYGYTF.

This chain connects TRBV7-2 to TRBJ2-7, with no clear D. Trimming pared 4 bases from V and 2 bases from J, leaving 12 bases between. This CDR3 spans 14 amino acids. Germline CDR1 and CDR2: SGHTA and FQGNSA. CDR3 bases: TGTGCCAGCAGCTCCCGACTGGACCCCTACGAGCAGTACTTC. Translating it yields CASSSRLDPYEQYF. Full variable domain (missing parts from reference TRBV7-2 and TRBJ2-7): GAGVSQSPSNKVTEKGKDVELRCDPISGHTALYWYRQSLGQGLEFLIYFQGNSAPDKSGLPSDRFSAERTGGSVSTLTIQRTQQEDSAVYLCASSSRLDPYEQYFGPGTRLTVT.

The chain couples TRBV12-3 or TRBV12-4 to TRBJ1-6, with no clear D. V was cut by 3 bases and J by 5 bases, with 8 bases left in between. This CDR3 spans 14 amino acids. CDR3 sequence: CASSFRADNSPLHF. The CDR3 DNA is TGTGCCAGCAGTTTTCGCGCAGATAATTCACCCCTCCACTTT.

This clonotype has a count of ten or more. V is TRBV6-1 and J is TRBJ2-7; D unclear. Germline V gene lookup returns CDR1 MNHNS and CDR2 SASEGT. The CDR3 covers 14 residues. V lost 5 bases, J lost 0 bases, and 11 bases lay in between. The CDR3 region has the DNA TGTGCCAGCAGTTTGGGGTTTCGCTCCTACGAGCAGTACTTC. This sequence encodes CASSLGFRSYEQYF.

The chain links TRBV6-2 or TRBV6-3 to TRBJ1-6; D might be TRBD1 (6 bases). Looked up from germline, CDR1 is MNHEY and CDR2 is SVGEGT. The CDR3 length is 13 residues. V was pared by 7 bases and J by 9 bases, with 13 bases between. The CDR3 region has the DNA TGTGCCAGCATGTTGGGGGCCGGTTCACCCCTCCACTTT. Translated, it gives CASMLGAGSPLHF.

This clonotype was recorded a few times. J is TRBJ2-5 and V is TRBV11-2; 12 nucleotides match TRBD2. The germline V gene has CDR1 SGHAT and CDR2 FQNNGV. CDR3 size: 17 residues. Trimming removed 0 bases from V and 3 bases from J; junction bases left unmatched: 5. The CDR3 protein is CASSLELAGGVEETQYF. The CDR3 DNA sequence: TGTGCCAGCAGCTTAGAACTAGCGGGGGGAGTTGAAGAGACCCAGTACTTC.

The DNA of the CDR3 is TGTGCCAGCAGTTTAGCCCCCCGTCGACACGAGCAGTACTTC. It is translated as CASSLAPRRHEQYF. The chain employs TRBV27 and TRBJ2-7; D gene uncertain. V lost 2 bases to trimming and J lost 5 bases, with 13 bases between them. The CDR3 is made up of 14 amino acids. The germline V gene has CDR1 MNHEY and CDR2 SMNVEV (reference sequence).

This clonotype was observed once. The chain links TRBV20-1 to TRBJ1-4; 8 bases align to TRBD1. CDR1 DFQATT and CDR2 SNEGSKA come from the germline V gene (reference sequence). There are 15 residues in the CDR3. The V and J ends lost 3 bases and 8 bases, in that order; junction bases with no gene match: 11. The CDR3 sequence is CSASDRTGTQEKLFF. The CDR3 DNA sequence: TGCAGTGCTAGCGATAGGACAGGGACTCAGGAAAAACTGTTTTTT.

V gene TRBV20-1 combines with J gene TRBJ1-5, with 8 positions matching TRBD1. CDR3 length: 13 residues. Germline lookup yields CDR1 DFQATT and CDR2 SNEGSKA (reference sequence). Trimming cost V 5 bases and J 2 bases; bases outside gene matches: 2. The CDR3 protein is CSAGDRRNQPQHF. The CDR3 region has the DNA TGCAGTGCTGGGGACAGGCGCAATCAGCCCCAGCATTTT.

CDR3 nucleotide sequence: TGTGCCAGCAGTGAAGCGGTCGGGACAGGGCTAAAAGGCTACACCTTC. Translating gives CASSEAVGTGLKGYTF. The rearrangement joins TRBV2 to TRBJ1-2, with TRBD1 matching 9 bases. There are 16 residues in the CDR3. The germline gives CDR1 SNHLY, CDR2 FYNNEI. V trimming: 0 bases; J trimming: 8 bases; junction bases outside the gene matches: 10.